This is a list of T cell receptor beta chains from one sample in a study of T cells in Graves' hyperthyroidism and ophthalmopathy. In TCRdb, the multiplex PCR reads were re-called with MiXCR into one record per CDR3 protein. The table lists under 250,000 distinct CDR3 sequences, around 17% of them singletons. The sample taken for sequencing was blood. These receptors were collected from a woman between 45 and 65 years old with Graves' hyperthyroidism. CDR3s include the opening cysteine and the closing phenylalanine or tryptophan. A D gene is named only where the DNA matches it firmly. Some rows have no size entry. The others give once, few or many, or a class for an expanded clone.

j_call v_call clone_size d_call cdr3_nt cdr3_aa
TRBJ2-7 TRBV10-1 many TRBD2 TGCGCCAGCAGTCTGGGACTAGCGGGTGAGCAGTACTTC CASSLGLAGEQYF
TRBJ2-2 TRBV7-9 - - TGTGCCAGCAGCTTAGCGAGGGCGGACGCCGGGGAGCTGTTTTTT CASSLARADAGELFF
TRBJ2-1 TRBV2 many TRBD1 TGTGCCTGCATGGGGACAGGGCCCTACAATGAGCAGTTCTTC CACMGTGPYNEQFF
TRBJ2-7 TRBV2 many - TGTGCCAGCAGTAACAGGGAAAACGAGCAGTACTTC CASSNRENEQYF
TRBJ2-2 TRBV28 - - TGTGCCAGCCAACTGGGGCGGATAACGAACACCGGGGAGCTGTTTTTT CASQLGRITNTGELFF
TRBJ2-5 TRBV7-2 many TRBD1 TGTGCCAGCAGCTTGACCACAAGCCGGGACAGGGGGCGGACCTGGGAGACCCAGTACTTC CASSLTTSRDRGRTWETQYF
TRBJ2-2 TRBV2 - - TGTGCCAGCATAGGAGTCTCGGTCGGTGACACCGGGGAGCTGTTTTTT CASIGVSVGDTGELFF
TRBJ2-5 TRBV14 - - TGTGCCAGCAGCCAATGGGTCGACGAGACCCAGTACTTC CASSQWVDETQYF
TRBJ1-2 TRBV29-1 few - TGCAGCGTTGAAGATGACGGCCTAGCTAACTATGGCTACACCTTC CSVEDDGLANYGYTF
TRBJ2-5 TRBV7-3 - - TGTGCCAGCAGCTTAATAGGTGGAGAGACCCAGTACTTC CASSLIGGETQYF
TRBJ2-7 TRBV18 - TRBD2 TGTGCCAGCTCACCTTTTCAGACGGGTCTCGCGGGAGGCCTTACCTACGAGCAGTACTTC CASSPFQTGLAGGLTYEQYF
TRBJ2-5 TRBV20-1 many TRBD2 TGCAGTGCGCCAATAGCGGGAAGAGAGACCCAGTACTTC CSAPIAGRETQYF
TRBJ1-1 TRBV7-2 many - TGTGCCAGCAGCTCACTCCCGATCTCGAACACTGAAGCTTTCTTT CASSSLPISNTEAFF
TRBJ2-1 TRBV24-1 - TRBD1 TGTGCCACCCAAGGACAGGGCTACAATGAGCAGTTCTTC CATQGQGYNEQFF
TRBJ1-1 TRBV6-6 many - TGTGCCAGCAGTTACAGGCAGGGGAACACTGAAGCTTTCTTT CASSYRQGNTEAFF
TRBJ2-5 TRBV2 many TRBD1 TGTGCCAGCAGGAAGGGACAGGGGGAGACCCAGTACTTC CASRKGQGETQYF
TRBJ2-1 TRBV27 - TRBD1 TGTGCCAGCAGGGTGGACAGGGAAGTCAATGAGCAGTTCTTC CASRVDREVNEQFF
TRBJ2-7 TRBV2 few - TGTGCCAGCAGTGACCGATTAGCAAGCTCCTACGAGCAGTACTTC CASSDRLASSYEQYF
TRBJ2-7 TRBV27 many TRBD2 TGTGCCAGCAGTCCCCTAGCGGGAGGGCCGAGTGAGCAGTACTTC CASSPLAGGPSEQYF
TRBJ2-3 TRBV12-3/TRBV12-4 many - TGTGCCAGCAGTTTAGGGACTCTCAGCACAGATACGCAGTATTTT CASSLGTLSTDTQYF
TRBJ1-2 TRBV2 - - TGTGCCAGCAGTGGGGGCAGGGGTAGCTATGGCTACACCTTC CASSGGRGSYGYTF
TRBJ2-3 TRBV4-1 many - TGCGCCAGCAGCCAAGGGCGCAGGGAGCATACGCAGTATTTT CASSQGRREHTQYF
TRBJ2-5 TRBV20-1 many - TGCAGTGCCCCCGACAGCAGGGTTGAGGAGACCCAGTACTTC CSAPDSRVEETQYF
TRBJ2-1 TRBV3-1 - TRBD2 TGTGCCAGCAGCCTCCAAACTAGCGGGAGGGCCTTTACTGCCAATGAGCAGTTCTTC CASSLQTSGRAFTANEQFF
TRBJ1-1 TRBV7-2 - - TGTGCCAGCAGCTTAGAGGTGTGGGACCCTGAAGCTTTCTTT CASSLEVWDPEAFF
TRBJ2-4 TRBV7-9 many - TGTGCCAGCAGTATGGGCTTCGTTCAGTACTTC CASSMGFVQYF
TRBJ1-5 TRBV2 many TRBD1 TGTGCCAGCTCCGGGACAGGGGGCTTTCAGCCCCAGCATTTT CASSGTGGFQPQHF
TRBJ2-3 TRBV19 - TRBD2 TGTGCCAGTAGTACCCGGACTAGCGGGAGACGTGATACGCAGTATTTT CASSTRTSGRRDTQYF
TRBJ2-7 TRBV7-9 many TRBD1 TGTGCCAGCAGCGGTTGGGACAGCCAAGTCTACGAGCAGTACTTC CASSGWDSQVYEQYF
TRBJ2-5 TRBV5-1 many TRBD2 TGCGCCAGCAGCTCGGGACTAGCGGGAGGAAGCCAAGAGACCCAGTACTTC CASSSGLAGGSQETQYF
TRBJ2-5 TRBV6-1 few - TGTGCCAGCAGTAACCGACCGGGGGAGACCCAGTACTTC CASSNRPGETQYF
TRBJ2-3 TRBV11-3 many TRBD2 TGTGCCAGCAGCCCTAGTACTAGCGGGGTCCACACAGATACGCAGTATTTT CASSPSTSGVHTDTQYF
TRBJ2-3 TRBV6-1 - TRBD2 TGTGCCAGCAGTGGAAGACTAGCGGGAGTGCGCACAGATACGCAGTATTTT CASSGRLAGVRTDTQYF
TRBJ1-2 TRBV18 - - TGTGCCAGCTCCCCACCTTCGCGGTCTAACTATGGCTACACCTTC CASSPPSRSNYGYTF
TRBJ2-1 TRBV19 few TRBD1 TGTGCCACCCGGCGGGACAGGGGTTACAATGAGCAGTTCTTC CATRRDRGYNEQFF
TRBJ2-7 TRBV5-1 many - TGTGCCAGCAGTTTAAGCTCCTACGAGCAGTACTTC CASSLSSYEQYF
TRBJ2-7 TRBV6-1 many - TGTGCCAGCTCAATGGCCCGGGCGTACGAGCAGTACTTC CASSMARAYEQYF
TRBJ1-6 TRBV28 - TRBD1 TGTGCCAGCAGTTGGACAGGGGGCATGTCACCCCTCCACTTT CASSWTGGMSPLHF
TRBJ2-5 TRBV27 many - TGTGCCAGCAGTTTATCGGGCGGACTCCAAGAGACCCAGTACTTC CASSLSGGLQETQYF
TRBJ1-1 TRBV12-3/TRBV12-4 - TRBD1 TGTGCCAGCAGTGCTACCGGGACAGGGGCTTTCTTT CASSATGTGAFF
TRBJ1-2 TRBV20-1 - - TGCAGTGCTAGAGATGAGGTGCTTGGCTACACCTTC CSARDEVLGYTF
TRBJ1-1 TRBV19 few - TGTGCCAGTACCCGAGGGGGGCTGGGTATCTCTGAAGCTTTCTTT CASTRGGLGISEAFF
TRBJ2-1 TRBV2 many TRBD1 TGTGCCAGCACTTTGACAGGGTTACCCTACAATGAGCAGTTCTTC CASTLTGLPYNEQFF
TRBJ2-1 TRBV11-3 many TRBD2 TGTGCCAGCAGCTTCGGACTAGCGGGAGGCAATGAGCAGTTCTTC CASSFGLAGGNEQFF
TRBJ2-7 TRBV27 many - TGTGCCAGCAGTTTTTTTGACAGAGAATACGAGCAGTACTTC CASSFFDREYEQYF
TRBJ1-2 TRBV6-6 - - TGTGCCAGCAGTTACATAGCAGGGACGACTAACTATGGCTACACCTTC CASSYIAGTTNYGYTF
TRBJ2-3 TRBV15 many - TGTGCCACCAGCATACCCGGGACGGCAACAGATACGCAGTATTTT CATSIPGTATDTQYF
TRBJ2-1 TRBV6-1 many TRBD2 TGTGCCAGCACCCGAAGCGGGAGGCCGGGGAATGAGCAGTTCTTC CASTRSGRPGNEQFF
TRBJ1-1 TRBV5-8 many TRBD1 TGTGCCAGCAGCCAAGGGGGCTTTGACACTGAAGCTTTCTTT CASSQGGFDTEAFF
TRBJ2-3 TRBV14 - TRBD2 TGTGCCAGCAGCCAATACGGGACTATTAGCACAGATACGCAGTATTTT CASSQYGTISTDTQYF
TRBJ2-3 TRBV6-1 many - TGTGCCAGCAGTCTCCTATGGGGGAGCGCAGATACGCAGTATTTT CASSLLWGSADTQYF